This TCR beta chain was retrieved from a study of CD8+ T cells in alopecia areata (dated by TCRdb to 2016 to 2019). A note on the overall study: High-throughput TCRbeta sequencing was used to examine T cell clonal expansion in alopecia areata in both the C3H/HeJ mouse model and human patients. Human TCRbeta sequencing covered scalp tissue and sorted CD4+ and CD8+ peripheral blood T cells from patchy and totalis/universalis alopecia areata patients and healthy controls. Scalp clonality was compared across normal scalp (n=4), patchy alopecia areata scalp (n=8), and alopecia totalis/universalis scalp (n=8). RNA was extracted with the PAXgene miRNA kit for fixed scalp, the miRNeasy kit for PBMCs, and the RNeasy kit for mouse skin. Amplification of TCRbeta CDR3 regions was done by immunoSEQ multiplex PCR using 35 Vbeta forward primers and 13 Jbeta reverse primers. The study at large found these results: TCR sequences shared between patients were less clear than in mice, possibly partly because of HLA diversity in the patient population. Higher clonality and more expanded CD8+ clones were observed in lesional scalp than in normal scalp, particularly in alopecia totalis/universalis, a finding suggestive of antigenic drive. Unlike mouse skin, which is dominated by gammadelta T cells, normal human skin has resident alphabeta T cells that are also sequenced, and this complicates analysis of the scalp TCR repertoire.

A remark on this clone: The antigen it binds to is not known. No much larger clone is present one base from it, and per-base qualities are unavailable.

The library was built by means of the immunoSEQ multiplex PCR assay. For TCR sequencing, RNA was extracted from every sample and reverse transcribed into cDNA to serve as template. First-strand cDNA was synthesized with SuperScript III using a 2:1 mix of oligo-dT and random hexamers. Amplification bias was assessed with a synthetic immune receptor repertoire, and residual bias was removed computationally. The study's processing was this. Raw reads were preprocessed to remove errors, and CDR3 was defined according to IMGT conventions as the region from the conserved cysteine to phenylalanine. Clonality was computed as 1 minus the Shannon entropy, with the entropy normalized by log2 of the number of productive unique TCRs. Whether scalp clones were CD4 or CD8 was inferred by matching scalp TCRbeta sequences against CD4 and CD8 repertoires sorted from blood. TCRdb holds this immuneACCESS table with in-frame rearrangements only. Some clones are missing; in checked studies, unresolved V genes explain under half, and the rest has no known cause. V and J calls plus clone size are reproduced from that table; the DNA served to infer D and trimming. In this sample the table shows around 150,000 clones, less than 65% of which occur a single time. The ten largest clones capture 30% to 45% of the sample.

Its CDR3 holds 15 amino acids, cysteine through phenylalanine. This entry keeps only the CDR3 DNA: 45 bases, framed from base 1. The junction shows trimming of 0 bases on V and 2 bases on J, and the gene matches do not reach 2 bases of it. The germline V gene yields SGDLS for CDR1 and YYNGEE for CDR2. PBMCs were separated by density centrifugation and stained for CD3, CD4 and CD8, after which CD4+ and CD8+ T cells were sorted on a FACSAria. Unaffected controls provided scalp biopsies and blood samples. The sequence links TRBV9 to TRBJ2-1; TRBD2 agrees with 7 junctional bases. What was sequenced was CD8+ T cells sorted from blood. This clonotype was obtained from a human donor in good health. The CDR3 region has the sequence CASSVGLAAYNEQFF. The DNA sequence reads TGTGCCAGCAGCGTAGGCCTAGCGGCCTACAATGAGCAGTTCTTC. Joined to the reference TRBV9 and TRBJ2-1 proteins, this CDR3 gives the full variable domain: DSGVTQTPKHLITATGQRVTLRCSPRSGDLSVYWYQQSLDQGLQFLIQYYNGEERAKGNILERFSAQQFPDLHSELNLSSLELGDSALYFCASSVGLAAYNEQFFGPGTRLTVL.